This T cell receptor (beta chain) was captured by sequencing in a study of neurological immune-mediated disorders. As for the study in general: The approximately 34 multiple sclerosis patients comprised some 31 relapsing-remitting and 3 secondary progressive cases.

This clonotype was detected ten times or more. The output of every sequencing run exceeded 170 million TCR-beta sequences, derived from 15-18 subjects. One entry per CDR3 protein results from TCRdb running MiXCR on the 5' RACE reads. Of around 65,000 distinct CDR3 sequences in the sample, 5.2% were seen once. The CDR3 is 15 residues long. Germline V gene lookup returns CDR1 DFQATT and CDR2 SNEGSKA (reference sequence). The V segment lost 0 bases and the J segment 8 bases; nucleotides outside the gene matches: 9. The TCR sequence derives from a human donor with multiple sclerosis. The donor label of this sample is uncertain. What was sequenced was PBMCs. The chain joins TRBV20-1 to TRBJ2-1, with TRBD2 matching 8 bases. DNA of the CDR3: TGCAGTGCTAGAGATCATAGCGGGGCTTCGGATGAGCAGTTCTTC. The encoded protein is CSARDHSGASDEQFF.